This T cell receptor beta chain was obtained from a study of blood T cell repertoires in COVID-19. Sequencing was performed with immunoSEQ multiplex PCR; in TCRdb, only in-frame clones are kept and a portion is missing. The sample has 250,000 to 350,000 clones; approximately 86% are singletons. Between the trimmed V and J ends, which lost 0 bases and 6 bases, there was a span of 11 bases. The germline V gene has CDR1 MNHEY and CDR2 SVGEGT. The CDR3 length is 15 residues. The sequencing input was PBMCs or T cells enriched from blood (not recorded which). The origin of this receptor is a woman aged 30 to 39 who had recovered from COVID-19. The genes are TRBV6-2 or TRBV6-3 and TRBJ2-2; TRBD2 is a possible D gene (5 bases). CDR3 protein: CASSYSSRGPGELFF. CDR3 coding DNA: TGTGCCAGCAGTTACTCATCCCGGGGTCCCGGGGAGCTGTTTTTT.